This record looks at one T cell receptor (beta chain) sequence and its context. Genomic DNA served as template for TCR beta VDJ and CDR3 profiling. MiXCR was run by TCRdb on the reads, yielding one entry per CDR3 protein. The sample lists roughly 250,000 distinct CDR3 sequences; roughly 80% were seen once. The germline V gene encodes CDR1 SGHVS and CDR2 FQNEAQ. This CDR3 comprises 14 residues. Trimming left V 5 bases short and J 8 bases short, with 16 bases between. All patients picked for sequencing had shown, by flow cytometry, an expansion of CD8+CD57+ cells. This entry comes from a study of CD8+CD57+ T cells in acquired aplastic anemia.

The clonotype was recovered from a human donor with aplastic anemia. The chain joins TRBV7-8 to TRBJ2-1; D ambiguous. Sequenced sample: sorted CD4+, CD8+, or CD8+CD57+ T cells (not recorded which) from PBMCs. CDR3 amino acids: CASSLPLGPDEQFF. CDR3 sequence (DNA): TGTGCCAGCAGCCTACCGTTAGGTCCCGATGAGCAGTTCTTC.